Shown below are 27 T cell receptor beta chains from a single sample sequenced in a study of blood T cell repertoires in COVID-19. The assay was immunoSEQ multiplex PCR, and TCRdb's table has in-frame clones only and misses some. The sample holds some 250,000 clones, roughly 91% seen once. Sequencing was carried out using PBMCs or T cells enriched from blood (not recorded which). Receptors were obtained from a woman between 35 and 50 years old with acute COVID-19.

The CDR3 sequence: CASSSRTGSSEQYF. The DNA for the CDR3 is TGCGCCAGCAGCTCGCGGACAGGGTCTTCCGAGCAGTACTTC. This chain connects TRBV5-1 to TRBJ2-7; 8 nucleotides agree with TRBD1. V was pared by 3 bases and J by 6 bases, with 8 bases of the junction left unmatched. Per germline, CDR1 SGHRS and CDR2 YFSETQ. The CDR3 runs to 14 residues.

The gene calls are TRBV15 and TRBJ2-7; 9 nucleotides match TRBD2. The ends lost 3 bases at V and 2 bases at J; junction bases unmatched: 17. CDR1 is LNHNV, CDR2 YYDKDF, per germline (reference sequence). CDR3 length: 19 amino acids. CDR3 in amino acids: CATSSTLIAGAAPPYEQYF. CDR3 bases: TGTGCCACCAGCAGTACGTTAATAGCGGGAGCCGCTCCGCCCTACGAGCAGTACTTC. The entire variable domain, with the rest obtained from reference TRBV15 and TRBJ2-7, is as follows: DAMVIQNPRYQVTQFGKPVTLSCSQTLNHNVMYWYQQKSSQAPKLLFHYYDKDFNNEADTPDNFQSRRPNTSFCFLDIRSPGLGDTAMYLCATSSTLIAGAAPPYEQYFGPGTRLTVT.

The chain has TRBV28 and TRBJ1-4; 8 positions match TRBD1. In germline, CDR1 is MDHEN, CDR2 SYDVKM. V lost 6 bases, J lost 3 bases, and 6 bases stayed unmatched. CDR3 size: 15 residues. The CDR3 region is CASRSQQGANEKLFF. As DNA, the CDR3 is TGTGCCAGCAGAAGCCAACAGGGGGCTAATGAAAAACTGTTTTTT. The complete variable domain, with remaining parts taken from reference TRBV28 and TRBJ1-4, reads DVKVTQSSRYLVKRTGEKVFLECVQDMDHENMFWYRQDPGLGLRLIYFSYDVKMKEKGDIPEGYSVSREKKERFSLILESASTNQTSMYLCASRSQQGANEKLFFGSGTQLSVL.

The rearrangement links TRBV28 to TRBJ2-1; TRBD2 matches at 7 bases. This CDR3 has 16 residues. V lost 4 bases, J lost 3 bases, and 9 bases stayed unmatched. Germline CDR1 reads MDHEN; CDR2 reads SYDVKM. CDR3 amino acids: CASSSPYERGYNEQFF. The CDR3, as DNA: TGTGCCAGCAGTTCACCTTACGAGCGGGGCTACAATGAGCAGTTCTTC.

The chain couples TRBV3-1 (or the pseudogene TRBV3-2) to TRBJ1-4; 8 nucleotides match TRBD1. CDR1 is LGHDT, CDR2 YNNKEL, per germline (reference sequence). V dropped 4 bases and J dropped 6; count of bases not matched to a gene: 4. The CDR3 consists of 14 residues. The CDR3: CASSRRTGYEKLFF. CDR3 nucleotide sequence: TGTGCCAGCAGCCGAAGGACAGGGTATGAAAAACTGTTTTTT.

The chain uses TRBV7-2 and TRBJ2-1; the match to TRBD2 covers 10 bases. The germline V gene encodes CDR1 SGHTA and CDR2 FQGNSA. J gave up 4 bases and V 5 bases, and 8 bases lay outside the gene matches. The CDR3 runs 16 residues. The CDR3 bases are TGTGCCAGCAGCCGGCTGGGGACTAGCGCTTACAATGAGCAGTTCTTC. Its translation is CASSRLGTSAYNEQFF. The full variable domain, in which reference TRBV7-2 and TRBJ2-1 provide the parts outside the CDR3, is GAGVSQSPSNKVTEKGKDVELRCDPISGHTALYWYRQSLGQGLEFLIYFQGNSAPDKSGLPSDRFSAERTGGSVSTLTIQRTQQEDSAVYLCASSRLGTSAYNEQFFGPGTRLTVL.

This chain uses TRBV7-2 with TRBJ2-1, with TRBD2 as a possible D gene (5 bases). Between the trimmed V and J ends, which lost 5 bases and 6 bases, there was a span of 11 bases. The CDR3 is 13 residues long. Germline V gives CDR1 SGHTA, CDR2 FQGNSA. The CDR3 DNA is TGTGCCAGCAGCCTATCTAGCAGCAATGAGCAGTTCTTC. Its protein product is CASSLSSSNEQFF.

This clone has only one observation. This rearrangement joins TRBV9 to TRBJ2-3, with TRBD2 identical over 10 bases. The CDR3 is made up of 17 amino acids. With V trimmed by 0 bases and J by 3 bases, 7 bases remained unmatched. Per germline, CDR1 SGDLS and CDR2 YYNGEE. Here the CDR3 reads CASSVGWTSGVTDTQYF. Here the CDR3 DNA reads TGTGCCAGCAGCGTAGGGTGGACTAGCGGAGTAACAGATACGCAGTATTTT.

This clone was detected once. The chain joins TRBV4-2 to TRBJ1-1; D may be TRBD1 (5 bases). CDR3 length: 16 amino acids. V dropped 0 bases and J dropped 4 bases, with 15 bases sitting between them. The germline V gene encodes CDR1 LGHNA and CDR2 YNFKEQ. This chain's CDR3 is CASSQDMTATGTEAFF. In DNA, the CDR3 is TGTGCCAGCAGCCAAGATATGACAGCTACTGGCACTGAAGCTTTCTTT.

This chain links TRBV2 with TRBJ1-6, with D possibly being TRBD1 (6 bases). Germline CDR1 and CDR2: SNHLY and FYNNEI. The V and J ends lost 7 bases and 7 bases respectively, with 26 bases between them. CDR3 length equals 18 residues. CDR3 region: CASTVTRDTTWKNSPLHF. CDR3 sequence (DNA): TGTGCCAGCACCGTTACCCGGGACACCACATGGAAGAATTCACCCCTCCACTTT.

The V call is TRBV6-2 or TRBV6-3, the J call TRBJ1-2, with D tentatively TRBD1 (6 bases). This CDR3 has 13 residues. With 4 bases removed from V and 6 bases from J, the gap between germline ends came to 12 bases. CDR1 and CDR2 (germline): MNHEY, SVGEGT. CDR3 protein: CASSFDRSHGYTF. The CDR3 DNA reads as TGTGCCAGCAGTTTCGACAGGAGCCATGGCTACACCTTC.

This clone showed up just once. This chain links TRBV5-8 with TRBJ2-7; a possible D gene is TRBD2 (7 bases). Germline V CDR1 and CDR2: SGHTS, YDEGEE. The CDR3 has 14 amino acids. Between the trimmed V and J ends, which lost 0 bases and 4 bases, there was a span of 11 bases. This CDR3 reads CASSLGGGQYEQYF. The CDR3 bases are TGTGCCAGCAGCTTGGGGGGGGGCCAGTACGAGCAGTACTTC.

The rearrangement joins TRBV7-2 to TRBJ2-1; 10 bases line up with TRBD1. This CDR3 has 15 residues. V trimming: 4 bases; J trimming: 4 bases; junction bases outside the gene matches: 4. The germline CDR1 and CDR2 sequences are SGHTA and FQGNSA. DNA for the CDR3: TGTGCCAGCAGCTCCGACAGGGGGCATTACAATGAGCAGTTCTTC. It translates to CASSSDRGHYNEQFF.

The chain couples TRBV28 to TRBJ2-3, with a weak D call TRBD2 (6 bases). The CDR3 is 16 amino acids. The germline CDR1 and CDR2 sequences are MDHEN and SYDVKM. Trimming left V 5 bases short and J 0 bases short, with 15 bases between. CDR3 in amino acids: CASSPSGVRSTDTQYF. In nucleotides, the CDR3 is TGTGCCAGCAGTCCATCGGGGGTTAGAAGCACAGATACGCAGTATTTT.

The rearrangement uses TRBV4-1 and TRBJ2-1; TRBD1 might be the D (6 bases). This CDR3 has 15 residues. Per the germline V gene, CDR1 is MGHRA and CDR2 is YSYEKL. V was clipped by 1 base and J by 3 bases, with 10 bases between them. The CDR3 here is CASSQVLTGYNEQFF. CDR3 nucleotides: TGCGCCAGCAGCCAAGTATTGACAGGCTACAATGAGCAGTTCTTC.

The chain combines TRBV7-8 with TRBJ2-3; 7 bases align to TRBD2. This CDR3 has 14 residues. V dropped 5 bases and J dropped 6; count of bases not matched to a gene: 8. Germline V gene lookup returns CDR1 SGHVS and CDR2 FQNEAQ. The CDR3 bases are TGTGCCAGCAGCCTACAGACCGGGAGGGATACGCAGTATTTT. Amino acids: CASSLQTGRDTQYF.

The rearrangement uses TRBV6-6 and TRBJ1-4, with a tentative D call TRBD1 (6 bases). Trimming removed 2 bases from V and 0 bases from J, with 10 bases in between. This CDR3 has 16 amino acids. CDR1 and CDR2 (germline): MNHNY, SVGAGI (reference sequence). The CDR3 loop reads CASSYGQFATNEKLFF. CDR3 DNA sequence: TGTGCCAGCAGTTACGGACAGTTTGCAACTAATGAAAAACTGTTTTTT.

The V call is TRBV28, the J call TRBJ2-1; 7 nucleotides line up with TRBD2. This CDR3 region has 14 residues. The germline V gene encodes CDR1 MDHEN and CDR2 SYDVKM. V shed 6 bases and J 7 bases; nucleotides not matched to a gene: 9. CDR3: CASRSRTRTNEQFF. The CDR3 coding sequence is TGTGCCAGCAGATCAAGGACTAGAACGAATGAGCAGTTCTTC. The entire variable domain, with the rest obtained from reference TRBV28 and TRBJ2-1, is as follows: DVKVTQSSRYLVKRTGEKVFLECVQDMDHENMFWYRQDPGLGLRLIYFSYDVKMKEKGDIPEGYSVSREKKERFSLILESASTNQTSMYLCASRSRTRTNEQFFGPGTRLTVL.

V gene TRBV14 combines with J gene TRBJ2-7; TRBD2 might be the D (6 bases). Germline assignment: CDR1 SGHDN and CDR2 FVKESK. The V end was cut by 3 bases, the J end by 6 bases, with 15 bases between. The CDR3 runs 14 residues. CDR3 nucleotide sequence: TGTGCCAGCAGCCACGGCGGGGAACGGGCCGAGCAGTACTTC. Translated: CASSHGGERAEQYF.

The sample holds one count of this clone. The sample has other DNA sequences that encode this CDR3 too. The chain uses TRBV18 and TRBJ1-2; 8 bases are a match to TRBD1. The length of the CDR3 is 13 residues. V lost 6 bases and J lost 3; bases outside the gene matches: 3. Looked up from germline, CDR1 is KGHSH and CDR2 is LQKENI. CDR3 loop: CASSPDRDYGYTF. For the CDR3, the DNA is TGTGCCAGCTCCCCGGACAGGGACTATGGCTACACCTTC.

The gene calls are TRBV7-2 and TRBJ1-1; no firm D call. CDR1 is SGHTA and CDR2 is FQGNSA in the germline V gene. The V end was cut by 0 bases, the J end by 4 bases, with 9 bases between. The CDR3 consists of 14 residues. CDR3 coding DNA: TGTGCCAGCAGCTTAGCCCAACAGATCACTGAAGCTTTCTTT. Translation: CASSLAQQITEAFF.

The V call is TRBV18, the J call TRBJ1-6; 7 bases map to TRBD1. The CDR3 is 15 amino acids. Germline values: CDR1 KGHSH, CDR2 LQKENI. Unmatched junction bases numbered 6, after V lost 3 bases and J lost 7 bases. The CDR3 sequence: CASSPDRVGNSPLHF. The CDR3, as DNA: TGTGCCAGCTCACCCGACAGGGTGGGAAATTCACCCCTCCACTTT.

This sequence joins TRBV5-1 and TRBJ1-4; D gene ambiguous. Germline CDR1 is SGHRS and CDR2 is YFSETQ. This CDR3 is 15 amino acids long. Trimming cost V 0 bases and J 4 bases, with 10 bases left between them. Written as DNA, the CDR3 is TGCGCCAGCAGCTTGGGGGCCGACGGTAATGAAAAACTGTTTTTT. Translating it yields CASSLGADGNEKLFF.

The chain has TRBV2 and TRBJ1-2; maybe TRBD1 (6 bases). This CDR3 contains 12 residues. V gave up 8 bases and J gave up 1 base, with 8 bases separating them. Germline V CDR1 and CDR2: SNHLY, FYNNEI. For the CDR3, the DNA is TGTGCCAGCTGGACAGTTAACTATGGCTACACCTTC. Protein sequence: CASWTVNYGYTF.

The V gene is TRBV29-1, the J gene TRBJ2-1; 7 bases agree with TRBD1. The CDR3 runs to 19 residues. The V gene end was trimmed by 1 base and the J gene end by 5 bases; junction bases not matched to a gene: 20. Germline V gives CDR1 SQVTM, CDR2 ANQGSEA. The CDR3 loop is CSVEGYEGARGSMDNEQFF. In DNA, the CDR3 is TGCAGCGTTGAAGGATACGAGGGGGCTAGGGGTTCCATGGACAATGAGCAGTTCTTC.

The chain joins TRBV21-1 to TRBJ2-1; TRBD1, the D gene given by the table, was not confirmed from the DNA. TRBV21-1 counts as a pseudogene. This CDR3 region has 18 residues. The CDR3 DNA reads as TGTGCCAGCAGCAAAAGGTGTTTGATTGAAGGGGCCTACAATGAGCAGTTCTTC. It codes for CASSKRCLIEGAYNEQFF.

This clone has just a few counts. The chain couples TRBV3-1 (or the pseudogene TRBV3-2) to TRBJ1-2; D uncertain. The CDR3 extends over 14 amino acids. Germline CDR1 reads LGHDT; CDR2 reads YNNKEL (reference sequence). Trimming removed 5 bases at V and 8 bases at J, with 18 bases between. The DNA of the CDR3 is TGTGCCAGCAGCTTGAGTGTCGAGGGCCCAGGCTACACCTTC. Its translation: CASSLSVEGPGYTF.